These T cell receptor beta chains were read from a single sample in a study of blood T cell repertoires in COVID-19. Libraries were prepared by immunoSEQ multiplex PCR; TCRdb keeps only in-frame clonotypes and omits some of them. The data show fewer than 200,000 clones, 88% seen once. Sequencing input: peripheral blood. These receptors originate from a man in his fifties or sixties who had recovered from COVID-19. CDR3s include the opening cysteine and the closing phenylalanine or tryptophan. Each record gives: J gene, clone size, V gene, D gene, CDR3 protein, CDR3 DNA. The D gene is left open where the match is weak. Clone size appears in some rows only: once, few, many, or a class for an expanded clone.

TRBJ2-1,-,TRBV6-5,-,CASSFRPQRHNEQFF,TGTGCCAGCAGTTTTCGGCCCCAGAGGCACAATGAGCAGTTCTTC
TRBJ1-2,once,TRBV5-4,-,CASSPEVAYGYTF,TGTGCCAGCAGCCCGGAGGTGGCGTATGGCTACACCTTC
TRBJ2-1,-,TRBV2,TRBD2,CASSELAGGNDEQFF,TGTGCCAGCAGTGAACTAGCGGGCGGGAACGATGAGCAGTTCTTC
TRBJ2-2,-,TRBV9,TRBD1,CASSVEAGGNTGELFF,TGTGCCAGCAGCGTAGAGGCAGGGGGGAACACCGGGGAGCTGTTTTTT
TRBJ1-1,few,TRBV10-1,-,CASRAGEGTEAFF,TGCGCCAGCCGGGCAGGGGAAGGTACTGAAGCTTTCTTT
TRBJ1-6,-,TRBV10-2,-,CASKDSDSPLHF,TGCGCCAGCAAGGACAGCGATTCACCCCTCCACTTT
TRBJ2-2,-,TRBV5-5,-,CATQLGQDTGELFF,TGTGCCACTCAGCTTGGGCAGGACACCGGGGAGCTGTTTTTT
TRBJ2-1,-,TRBV9,-,CASSVGGDYAYNEQFF,TGTGCCAGCAGCGTAGGGGGGGATTACGCCTACAATGAGCAGTTCTTC
TRBJ2-1,-,TRBV27,TRBD2,CASSGYGLAGGSNEQFF,TGTGCCAGCAGTGGGTACGGACTAGCGGGGGGGTCCAATGAGCAGTTCTTC
TRBJ1-1,-,TRBV28,-,CASTILGGRGEAFF,TGTGCCAGCACCATTCTGGGGGGGCGCGGAGAAGCTTTCTTT
TRBJ2-7,-,TRBV5-1,-,CASSPQGGREYEQYF,TGCGCCAGCAGCCCACAAGGCGGGCGAGAGTACGAGCAGTACTTC
TRBJ2-1,few,TRBV9,-,CASSVAGVMNEQFF,TGTGCCAGCAGCGTAGCGGGAGTTATGAATGAGCAGTTCTTC
TRBJ1-2,once,TRBV29-1,TRBD1,CSVGKQGELRNYGYTF,TGCAGCGTGGGGAAACAGGGGGAGCTGAGGAACTATGGCTACACCTTC
TRBJ1-1,-,TRBV4-3,-,CASSQEPQANTEAFF,TGCGCCAGCAGCCAAGAGCCACAGGCTAACACTGAAGCTTTCTTT
TRBJ2-1,-,TRBV19,TRBD1,CASRGTGSNEQFF,TGTGCCAGTAGAGGGACAGGGTCGAATGAGCAGTTCTTC
TRBJ1-6,-,TRBV19,TRBD1,CAGQDSANSPLHF,TGTGCCGGACAGGACAGTGCGAATTCACCCCTCCACTTT
TRBJ2-1,-,TRBV24-1,-,CATSDLEAVEQFF,TGTGCCACCAGTGATTTGGAGGCGGTTGAGCAGTTCTTC
TRBJ1-5,-,TRBV19,-,CASSRQGGQLDFNQPQHF,TGTGCCAGTAGCCGGCAGGGTGGACAGTTGGATTTCAATCAGCCCCAGCATTTT
TRBJ1-2,few,TRBV5-6,-,CASSLQTVVYGYTF,TGTGCCAGCAGCTTACAGACAGTAGTCTATGGCTACACCTTC
TRBJ1-3,-,TRBV3-1/TRBV3-2,-,CASSQRGTRNTIYF,TGTGCCAGCAGCCAAAGGGGTACCCGAAACACCATATATTTT
TRBJ1-2,-,TRBV15,-,CATSPVGALYGYTF,TGTGCCACCAGCCCAGTGGGGGCCCTCTATGGCTACACCTTC
TRBJ2-7,-,TRBV5-1,-,CASSLEGAEQYF,TGCGCCAGCAGCTTGGAAGGGGCCGAGCAGTACTTC
TRBJ2-3,-,TRBV9,TRBD2,CASSVVAGGTDTQYF,TGTGCCAGCAGCGTAGTAGCGGGGGGTACAGATACGCAGTATTTT
TRBJ2-5,-,TRBV3-1/TRBV3-2,-,CASSQGLGLGEETQYF,TGTGCCAGCAGCCAAGGTCTCGGACTTGGCGAAGAGACCCAGTACTTC
TRBJ1-2,-,TRBV11-2,TRBD1,CASSSQQGLSGYTF,TGTGCCAGCAGCTCCCAACAGGGGTTAAGCGGCTACACCTTC
TRBJ1-4,-,TRBV1,-,CTSSQDSQGVATNEKLFF,TGCACCAGCAGCCAAGATTCTCAGGGGGTCGCAACTAATGAAAAACTGTTTTTT
TRBJ2-2,-,TRBV7-3,TRBD2,CASSLLPVTSGANTGELFF,TGTGCCAGCAGCTTACTCCCCGTGACTAGCGGGGCTAACACCGGGGAGCTGTTTTTT
TRBJ1-6,-,TRBV27,-,CASTLNLGGSYNSPLHF,TGTGCCAGCACCCTAAACCTAGGGGGCTCCTATAATTCACCCCTCCACTTT
TRBJ1-5,once,TRBV27,-,CASSFGLYQPQHF,TGTGCCAGCAGTTTTGGGCTCTATCAGCCCCAGCATTTT
TRBJ2-1,once,TRBV7-2,-,CASSLAGFGDEQFF,TGTGCCAGCAGCCTAGCTGGTTTCGGAGATGAGCAGTTCTTC